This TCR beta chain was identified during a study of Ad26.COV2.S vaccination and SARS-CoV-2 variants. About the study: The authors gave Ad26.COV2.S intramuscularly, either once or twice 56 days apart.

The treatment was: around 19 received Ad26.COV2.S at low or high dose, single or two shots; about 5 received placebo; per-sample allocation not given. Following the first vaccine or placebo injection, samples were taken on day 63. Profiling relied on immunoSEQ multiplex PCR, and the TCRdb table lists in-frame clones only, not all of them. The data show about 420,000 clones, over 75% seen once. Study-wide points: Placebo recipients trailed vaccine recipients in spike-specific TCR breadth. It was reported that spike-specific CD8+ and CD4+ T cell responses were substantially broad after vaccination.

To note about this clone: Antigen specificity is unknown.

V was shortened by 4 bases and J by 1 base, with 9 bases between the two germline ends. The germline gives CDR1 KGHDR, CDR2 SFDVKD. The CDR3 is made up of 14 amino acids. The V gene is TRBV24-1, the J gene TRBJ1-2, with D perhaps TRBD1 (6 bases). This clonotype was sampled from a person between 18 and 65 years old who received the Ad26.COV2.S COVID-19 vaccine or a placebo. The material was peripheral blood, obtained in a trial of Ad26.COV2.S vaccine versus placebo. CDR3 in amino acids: CATSDLDSNYGYTF. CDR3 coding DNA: TGTGCCACCAGTGACCTGGACAGTAACTATGGCTACACCTTC.